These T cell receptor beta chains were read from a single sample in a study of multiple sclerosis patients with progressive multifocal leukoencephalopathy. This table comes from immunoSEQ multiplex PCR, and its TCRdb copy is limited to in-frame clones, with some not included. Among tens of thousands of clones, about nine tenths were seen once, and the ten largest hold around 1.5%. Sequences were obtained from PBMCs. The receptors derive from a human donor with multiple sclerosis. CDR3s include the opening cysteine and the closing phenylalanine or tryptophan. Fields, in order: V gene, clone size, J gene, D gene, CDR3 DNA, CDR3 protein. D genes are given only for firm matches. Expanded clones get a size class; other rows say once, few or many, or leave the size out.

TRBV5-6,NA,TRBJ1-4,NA,TGTGCCAGCAGCTCCCCTAGGGTCAGGGTTAATGAAAAACTGTTTTTT,CASSSPRVRVNEKLFF
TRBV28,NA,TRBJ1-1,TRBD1,TGTGCCAGCCGCGGACAGGGGAACACTGAAGCTTTCTTT,CASRGQGNTEAFF
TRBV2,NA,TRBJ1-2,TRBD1,TGTGCCAGCCACAGGACAGGGGAGATTTATGGCTACACCTTC,CASHRTGEIYGYTF
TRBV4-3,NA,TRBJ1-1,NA,TGCGCCAGCAGCCATAGAATGGGACACCCGAACACTGAAGCTTTCTTT,CASSHRMGHPNTEAFF
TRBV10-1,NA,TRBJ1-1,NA,TGCGCCAGCAGTGAGCCACCAAACACTGAAGCTTTCTTT,CASSEPPNTEAFF
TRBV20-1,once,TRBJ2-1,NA,TGCAGTGGAAGGGGGAATGAGCAGTTCTTC,CSGRGNEQFF
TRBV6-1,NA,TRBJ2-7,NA,TGTGCCAGCCAAGCTACCACCGACTATCTATACGAGCAGTACTTC,CASQATTDYLYEQYF
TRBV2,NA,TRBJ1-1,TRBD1,TGTGCCAGCAGTGAGGGGACAGGGGGCTTGGGCACTGAAGCTTTCTTT,CASSEGTGGLGTEAFF
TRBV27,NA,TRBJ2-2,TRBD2,TGTGCCAGCAGTTTACCGGGTGGACTAGCGGGAACCACCGGGGAGCTGTTTTTT,CASSLPGGLAGTTGELFF
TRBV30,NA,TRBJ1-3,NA,TGTGCCTGGGGGCAGGCACTTGGAAACACCATATATTTT,CAWGQALGNTIYF
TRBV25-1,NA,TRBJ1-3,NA,TGTGCCAGCAGTGGCGGGCAGAACTCTGGAAACACCATATATTTT,CASSGGQNSGNTIYF
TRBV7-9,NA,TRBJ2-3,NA,TGTGCCAGCAGCTTGTGGGGAAGCACAGATACGCAGTATTTT,CASSLWGSTDTQYF
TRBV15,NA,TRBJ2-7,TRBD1,TGTGCCACCAGCGGTCCGGGACAGGGTGGCGAGCAGTACTTC,CATSGPGQGGEQYF
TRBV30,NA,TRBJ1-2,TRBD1,TGTGCCTGGAGAGGCAGCTTGGGGGACAGATATGGCTACACCTTC,CAWRGSLGDRYGYTF
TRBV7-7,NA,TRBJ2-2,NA,TGTGCTAGCAGCTTGGGTCTAGCCACCGGGGAGCTGTTTTTT,CASSLGLATGELFF
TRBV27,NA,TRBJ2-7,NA,TGTGCCAGCAGACAGACCGCGCGCTACGAGCAGTACTTC,CASRQTARYEQYF
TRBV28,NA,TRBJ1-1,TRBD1,TGTGCCAGCAGTTTAGCGACAGGGGGGGCTTTCTTT,CASSLATGGAFF
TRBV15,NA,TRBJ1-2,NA,TGTGCCACCAGAAGCCCTTTAGCTAACTATGGCTACACCTTC,CATRSPLANYGYTF
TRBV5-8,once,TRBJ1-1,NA,TGTGCCAGCAGCTTGAATAAACGGGGAGGCACTGAAGCTTTCTTT,CASSLNKRGGTEAFF
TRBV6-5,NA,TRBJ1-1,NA,TGTGCCAGCAAGAGTCTTAGGGACACTGAAGCTTTCTTT,CASKSLRDTEAFF
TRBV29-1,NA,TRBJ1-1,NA,TGCAGCGTGCTCGACACGACTGAAGCTTTCTTT,CSVLDTTEAFF
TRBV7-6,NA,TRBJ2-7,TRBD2,TGTGCCAGCAGCTTATTGAGCGCGGGGGATTACGAGCAGTACTTC,CASSLLSAGDYEQYF
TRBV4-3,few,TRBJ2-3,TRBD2,TGCGCCAGCAGCCAAATAGCGGGAGGGCCTGGCACAGATACGCAGTATTTT,CASSQIAGGPGTDTQYF
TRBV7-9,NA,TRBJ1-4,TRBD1,TGTGCCAGCAGCGCGGGACAGCTTGCAACTAATGAAAAACTGTTTTTT,CASSAGQLATNEKLFF
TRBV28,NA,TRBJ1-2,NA,TGTGCCAGCAGTTTATTCACAGATGGCTACACCTTC,CASSLFTDGYTF
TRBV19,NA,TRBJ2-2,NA,TGTGCCAGTAAGGGCGTCATGAGCACCGGGGAGCTGTTTTTT,CASKGVMSTGELFF
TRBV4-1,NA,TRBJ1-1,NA,TGCGCCAGCAGGCCGACAGAAATGAACACTGAAGCTTTCTTT,CASRPTEMNTEAFF
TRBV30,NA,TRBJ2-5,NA,TGTGCCTGGAGTGTACCTGAGACCCAGTACTTC,CAWSVPETQYF
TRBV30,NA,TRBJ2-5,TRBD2,TGTGCCTGGAGTCCCGGACTAGCGGATTCGGAGACCCAGTACTTC,CAWSPGLADSETQYF
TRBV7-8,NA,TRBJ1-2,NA,TGTGCCAGCAGTATTAAGGGTGCTAACTATGGCTACACCTTC,CASSIKGANYGYTF
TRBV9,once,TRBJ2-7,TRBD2,TGTGCCAGCAGCGTAGCCCCCAACCCCGGGACTAGCGGGACTTTTTTGCACGAGCAGTACTTC,CASSVAPNPGTSGTFLHEQYF
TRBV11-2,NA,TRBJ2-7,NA,TGTGCCAGCAGTGTTCATTACGAGCAGTACTTC,CASSVHYEQYF
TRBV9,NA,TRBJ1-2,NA,TGTGCCAGCAGCGTAGGGGTGGCAGGTAAAGAAAAAGGCTACACCTTC,CASSVGVAGKEKGYTF
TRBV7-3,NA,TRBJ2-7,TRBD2,TGTGCCAGCAGCCCGGGGGGGAAGCCTTACGAGCAGTACTTC,CASSPGGKPYEQYF
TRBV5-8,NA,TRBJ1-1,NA,TGTGCCGCACCAAAAAGTGCAGCGATGAACACTGAAGCTTTCTTT,CAAPKSAAMNTEAFF
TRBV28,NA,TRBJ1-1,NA,TGTGCCAGCAGGCCTACCCGCCTAAAACTTACCGACACTGAAGCTTTCTTT,CASRPTRLKLTDTEAFF
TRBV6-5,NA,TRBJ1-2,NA,TGTGCCAGCAGTGAAAACTCGGAGAACTATGGCTACACCTTC,CASSENSENYGYTF
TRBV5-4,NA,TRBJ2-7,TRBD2,TGTGCCAGCAGCTTGGCTAGCGGGATAACCGAGCAGTACTTC,CASSLASGITEQYF
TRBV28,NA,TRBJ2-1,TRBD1,TGTGCCAGCAGGGGGTCCGGGACAGGCTTGGAGCAGTTCTTC,CASRGSGTGLEQFF
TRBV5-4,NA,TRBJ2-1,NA,TGTGCCAGCAGCTTGGAATCGGGACATACCTACAATGAGCAGTTCTTC,CASSLESGHTYNEQFF
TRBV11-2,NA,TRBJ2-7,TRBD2,TGTGCCAGCAGCTGGACTAGCGGGAACTACGAGCAGTACTTC,CASSWTSGNYEQYF
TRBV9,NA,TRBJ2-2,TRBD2,TGTGCCAGCAGCGTCCGCTTAGCGGGAGGAGCCGGGGAGCTGTTTTTT,CASSVRLAGGAGELFF
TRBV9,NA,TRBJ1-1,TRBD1,TGTGCCAGCAGCGGGCCCGTGGTGAGACAGGGGTGGCAGAACACTGAAGCTTTCTTT,CASSGPVVRQGWQNTEAFF